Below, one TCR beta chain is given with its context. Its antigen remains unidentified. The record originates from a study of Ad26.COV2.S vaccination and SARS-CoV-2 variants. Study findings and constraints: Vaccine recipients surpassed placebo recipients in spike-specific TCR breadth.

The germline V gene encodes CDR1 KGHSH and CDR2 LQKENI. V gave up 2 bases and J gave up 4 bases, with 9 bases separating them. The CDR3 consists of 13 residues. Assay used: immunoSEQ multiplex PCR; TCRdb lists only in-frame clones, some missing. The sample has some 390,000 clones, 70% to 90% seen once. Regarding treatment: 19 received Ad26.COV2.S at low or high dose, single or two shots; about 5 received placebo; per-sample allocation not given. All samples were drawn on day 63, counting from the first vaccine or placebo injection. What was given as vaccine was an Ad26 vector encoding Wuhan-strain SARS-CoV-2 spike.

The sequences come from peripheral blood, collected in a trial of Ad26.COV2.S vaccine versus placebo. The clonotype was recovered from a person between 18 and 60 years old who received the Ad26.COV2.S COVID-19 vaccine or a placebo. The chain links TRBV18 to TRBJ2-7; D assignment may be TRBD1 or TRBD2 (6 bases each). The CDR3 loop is CASSPGGGYEQYF. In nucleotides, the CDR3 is TGTGCCAGCTCACCAGGAGGGGGTTACGAGCAGTACTTC.